A selection of T cell receptor beta chains follows, all from one sample in a study of blood T cell repertoires in COVID-19. TCRdb's table, derived via immunoSEQ multiplex PCR, lists solely in-frame clones and lacks some. The sample consists of over 600,000 clones, around 89% of them appearing once. The specimen was peripheral blood. Receptor source: a woman under 30 with acute or convalescent COVID-19. CDR3s include the opening cysteine and the closing phenylalanine or tryptophan. D genes are given only for firm matches. Clone size is shown for a subset of rows, as once, few, many or a class of expanded clone.

D	V	size	J	DNA	CDR3
-	TRBV21-1	-	TRBJ1-5	TGTGCCAGCAGCTTCCTCGGGGGGGGAAATCAGCCCCAGCATTTT	CASSFLGGGNQPQHF
TRBD1	TRBV6-6	-	TRBJ1-2	TGTGCCAGCAGTTCCGGACAGGGGAATAAGTATGGCTACACCTTC	CASSSGQGNKYGYTF
TRBD1	TRBV12-3/TRBV12-4	once	TRBJ2-7	TGTGCCAGCAGTCAGGGGGCGAGGGAGCAGTACTTC	CASSQGAREQYF
-	TRBV4-3	-	TRBJ1-1	TGCGCCAGCAGCCAAACGGGACCAGGGGCTGAAGCTTTCTTT	CASSQTGPGAEAFF
-	TRBV18	-	TRBJ2-3	TGTGCCAGCTCAGGGGGCCGAGATACGCAGTATTTT	CASSGGRDTQYF
TRBD1	TRBV4-1	few	TRBJ1-2	TGCGCCAGCAGCCCGACAGGGCCCTATGGCTACACCTTC	CASSPTGPYGYTF
-	TRBV6-6	-	TRBJ1-1	TGTGCCAGCAGTTACTCGGACACTAACACTGAAGCTTTCTTT	CASSYSDTNTEAFF
-	TRBV9	-	TRBJ2-1	TGTGCCAGCAGCGTACAACCGGGAAGGCGGGGCCACAATGAGCAGTTCTTC	CASSVQPGRRGHNEQFF
TRBD1	TRBV10-3	once	TRBJ1-1	TGTGCCATCAGTGAAATGACAGGGGTCACTGAAGCTTTCTTT	CAISEMTGVTEAFF
-	TRBV12-3/TRBV12-4	-	TRBJ1-2	TGTGCCAGCAGTTTAGTAGGGGATGGCTACACCTTC	CASSLVGDGYTF
TRBD1	TRBV6-5	-	TRBJ2-7	TGTGCCAGCAGTTACAAGGACAGGGGGGCCTACGAGCAGTACTTC	CASSYKDRGAYEQYF
-	TRBV5-1	-	TRBJ2-5	TGCGCCAGCAGCCCGGAGGGGGCAGCCTCAAGCCAAGAGACCCAGTACTTC	CASSPEGAASSQETQYF
TRBD1	TRBV30	-	TRBJ1-3	TGTGCCTGGAGTGTAGGGACAGGGCTCGACGGAAACACCATATATTTT	CAWSVGTGLDGNTIYF
-	TRBV20-1	-	TRBJ2-3	TGCAGTGTCGCGACAGATACGCAGTATTTT	CSVATDTQYF
-	TRBV5-1	-	TRBJ1-5	TGCGCCAGCAGCATACCTTCGGGGGTCGCATATAGCAATCAGCCCCAGCATTTT	CASSIPSGVAYSNQPQHF
-	TRBV6-5	-	TRBJ2-7	TGTGCCAGCAGTACAGGGATCTCCTACGAGCAGTACTTC	CASSTGISYEQYF
TRBD1	TRBV18	few	TRBJ1-1	TGTGCCAGCTCATTACCGGGACAGAAAGCTTTCTTT	CASSLPGQKAFF
TRBD1	TRBV18	-	TRBJ1-3	TGTGCCAGCTCCAAGGGACAGCGGGAGGCTGGAAACACCATATATTTT	CASSKGQREAGNTIYF
TRBD1	TRBV7-2	-	TRBJ2-7	TGTGCCAGCAGATCCCGGGACAGGGCCATCTTCGAGCAGTACTTC	CASRSRDRAIFEQYF
-	TRBV4-3	few	TRBJ1-2	TGCGCCAGCAGCCAAGTGAGCCAGGCAGTCTACACCTTC	CASSQVSQAVYTF
TRBD1	TRBV6-4	-	TRBJ1-2	TGTGCCAGCAGACGACAGGGAACGAATGGCTACACCTTC	CASRRQGTNGYTF
TRBD1	TRBV5-1	-	TRBJ1-1	TGCGCCAGCAGCTTGGGGGACAGTATTTACACTGAAGCTTTCTTT	CASSLGDSIYTEAFF
-	TRBV3-1/TRBV3-2	-	TRBJ2-7	TGTGCCAGCAGCCAAGGTTACGGGACATCCTACGAGCAGTACTTC	CASSQGYGTSYEQYF
-	TRBV28	-	TRBJ1-1	TGTGCCAGCAGTTTAAGACAGTTGAACACTGAAGCTTTCTTT	CASSLRQLNTEAFF
-	TRBV5-4	-	TRBJ2-2	TGTGCCAGCAGCCTTGGAGTGGGGGGCACCGGGGAGCTGTTTTTT	CASSLGVGGTGELFF
TRBD1	TRBV19	once	TRBJ1-1	TGTGCCAGTAGTATCAGGGGGGACGGTGAAGCTTTCTTT	CASSIRGDGEAFF
-	TRBV15	-	TRBJ2-5	TGTGCCACCAGCAGAGATGGGGGGGGCGGATCGGAGACCCAGTACTTC	CATSRDGGGGSETQYF
-	TRBV12-3/TRBV12-4	few	TRBJ2-7	TGTGCCAGCAGTTTTCCCGGTACCTACGAGCAGTACTTC	CASSFPGTYEQYF
TRBD2	TRBV10-2	-	TRBJ2-2	TGCGCCAGCAGTGACTCGAGGGTAGCGGGGATAACCGGGGAGCTGTTTTTT	CASSDSRVAGITGELFF
TRBD2	TRBV12-5	-	TRBJ2-1	TGTGCTAGTGGTTGGGGGGGGAATGAGCAGTTCTTC	CASGWGGNEQFF
TRBD1	TRBV19	-	TRBJ1-2	TGTGCCAGTAGTATCCTCCAGCGGACAGGGAAGGGCTATGGCTACACCTTC	CASSILQRTGKGYGYTF
TRBD2	TRBV6-5	-	TRBJ2-3	TGTGCCACCTTAGCGGGGGAAGCAGATACGCAGTATTTT	CATLAGEADTQYF
-	TRBV5-5	-	TRBJ1-5	TGTGCCAGCAGCCCTGTGAGCAATCAGCCCCAGCATTTT	CASSPVSNQPQHF
-	TRBV2	once	TRBJ2-3	TGTGCCAGCAGTGACAAGGTGTTCGGGGGTACGCAGTATTTT	CASSDKVFGGTQYF
-	TRBV6-5	-	TRBJ1-2	TGTGCCAGCAGTACTGAGCAGGTCGAGCCAGATGGCTACACCTTC	CASSTEQVEPDGYTF
TRBD2	TRBV5-6	-	TRBJ2-5	TGTGCCAGCAGCTTGATGGCGGGGGGCCTTCTTTCGGCGACCCAGTACTTC	CASSLMAGGLLSATQYF
-	TRBV4-3	-	TRBJ2-1	TGCGCCAGCAGCCAAGTTAAGGGGGGGCCCAATGAGCAGTTCTTC	CASSQVKGGPNEQFF
-	TRBV25-1	-	TRBJ1-3	TGTGCCAGCACCCCTTCCGCTACTGGAAACACCATATATTTT	CASTPSATGNTIYF
TRBD1	TRBV12-5	-	TRBJ2-5	TGTGCTAGTGGTTTGGTAGGAAGCCAGGGGGTCCAAGAGACCCAGTACTTC	CASGLVGSQGVQETQYF
-	TRBV25-1	-	TRBJ1-2	TGTGCCAGCAGTGACGACGCGTCGGGGAACTATGGCTACACCTTC	CASSDDASGNYGYTF
TRBD1	TRBV5-4	-	TRBJ1-2	TGTGCCACCAGACCAGGGGGCGCATTACGAACCCTCTATGGCTACACCTTC	CATRPGGALRTLYGYTF
TRBD1	TRBV6-6	-	TRBJ1-1	TGTGCCAGCAGCCGGGACAGGGATACTGAAGCTTTCTTT	CASSRDRDTEAFF
-	TRBV15	-	TRBJ2-3	TGTGCCACCAGCAGCAGGGGAAGCACAGATACGCAGTATTTT	CATSSRGSTDTQYF
TRBD2	TRBV2	-	TRBJ2-1	TGTGCCAGCACTACGGGACTAGCAAGCAATGAGCAGTTCTTC	CASTTGLASNEQFF
-	TRBV7-2	-	TRBJ2-3	TGTGCCAGCAGCTTAGGGGCCGTTCGCACAGATACGCAGTATTTT	CASSLGAVRTDTQYF
-	TRBV5-1	-	TRBJ1-2	TGCGCCAGCAGCTACATGGCAGGAATAGGCTACACCTTC	CASSYMAGIGYTF
-	TRBV19	-	TRBJ1-5	TGTGCCAGTACCCCACTACAGTCAGGACACCAGCCCCAGCATTTT	CASTPLQSGHQPQHF
-	TRBV29-1	-	TRBJ1-2	TGCAGCGTCGACAGTAACTATGGCTACACCTTC	CSVDSNYGYTF
-	TRBV11-2	-	TRBJ1-1	TGTGCCAGCAGCCGAACCTTGGGGGGGGGCCCTGAAGCTTTCTTT	CASSRTLGGGPEAFF
-	TRBV28	-	TRBJ1-1	TGTGCCAGCAGTCTACAGGGACACACTGAAGCTTTCTTT	CASSLQGHTEAFF
-	TRBV9	-	TRBJ1-2	TGTGCCAGCAGCTTAAACGAACAGGGCGTGAATGGCTACACCTTC	CASSLNEQGVNGYTF
TRBD1	TRBV9	-	TRBJ2-5	TGTGCCAGCAGCGCCGGACAGGGGGTGGGCCAAGAGACCCAGTACTTC	CASSAGQGVGQETQYF
TRBD1	TRBV12-5	-	TRBJ1-1	TGTGCTAGTGGCCAACGGGACAGGGTAAAAACTTTCTTT	CASGQRDRVKTFF
-	TRBV12-3/TRBV12-4	-	TRBJ1-5	TGTGCCAGCAGTCGCCCGGGACAGCCCCAGCATTTT	CASSRPGQPQHF
-	TRBV24-1	-	TRBJ1-2	TGTGCCACCAGACCCAACGGACAGCCAGCTAACTATGGCTACACCTTC	CATRPNGQPANYGYTF
-	TRBV12-5	-	TRBJ1-5	TGTGCTAGTGGTTTGGTCGTAATGGAGCAGGGAAACAATCAGCCCCAGCATTTT	CASGLVVMEQGNNQPQHF
-	TRBV21-1	once	TRBJ1-5	TGTGCCAGCAGCAAACGGGACAGGGGGCGTAATCAGCCCCAGCATTTT	CASSKRDRGRNQPQHF
TRBD1	TRBV4-1	-	TRBJ2-3	TGCGCCACCGGGGACAGGGCCCGCACAGATACGCAGTATTTT	CATGDRARTDTQYF
-	TRBV7-2	once	TRBJ1-5	TGTGCCAGCAGCTTTCCCTCGAGGCCCCAGCATTTT	CASSFPSRPQHF